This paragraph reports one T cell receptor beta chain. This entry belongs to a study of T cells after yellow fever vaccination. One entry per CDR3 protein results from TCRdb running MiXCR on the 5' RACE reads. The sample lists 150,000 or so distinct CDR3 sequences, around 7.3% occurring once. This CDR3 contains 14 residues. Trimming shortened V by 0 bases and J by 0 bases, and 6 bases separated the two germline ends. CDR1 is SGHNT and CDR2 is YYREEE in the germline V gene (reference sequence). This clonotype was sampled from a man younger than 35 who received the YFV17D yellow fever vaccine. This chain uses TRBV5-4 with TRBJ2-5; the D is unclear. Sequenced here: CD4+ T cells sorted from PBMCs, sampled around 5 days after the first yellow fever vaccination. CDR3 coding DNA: TGTGCCAGCAGCTTGGACAGATACCAAGAGACCCAGTACTTC. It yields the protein CASSLDRYQETQYF.